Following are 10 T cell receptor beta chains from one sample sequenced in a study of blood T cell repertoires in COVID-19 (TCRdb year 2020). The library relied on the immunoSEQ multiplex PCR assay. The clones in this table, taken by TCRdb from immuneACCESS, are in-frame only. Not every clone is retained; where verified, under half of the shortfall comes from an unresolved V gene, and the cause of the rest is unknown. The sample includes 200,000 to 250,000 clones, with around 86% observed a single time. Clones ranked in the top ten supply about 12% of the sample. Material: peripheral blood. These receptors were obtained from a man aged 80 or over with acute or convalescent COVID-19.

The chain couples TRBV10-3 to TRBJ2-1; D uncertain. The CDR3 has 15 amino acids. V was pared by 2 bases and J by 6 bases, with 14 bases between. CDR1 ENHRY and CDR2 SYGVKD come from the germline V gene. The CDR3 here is CAISEVRWQFNEQFF. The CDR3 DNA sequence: TGTGCCATCAGTGAGGTCAGGTGGCAATTCAATGAGCAGTTCTTC.

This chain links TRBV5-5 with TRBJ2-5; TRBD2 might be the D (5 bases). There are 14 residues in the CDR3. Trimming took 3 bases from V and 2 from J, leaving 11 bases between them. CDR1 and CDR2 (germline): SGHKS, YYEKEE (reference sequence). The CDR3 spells CASSSGGVQETQYF. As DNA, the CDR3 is TGTGCCAGCAGCTCTGGAGGAGTGCAAGAGACCCAGTACTTC.

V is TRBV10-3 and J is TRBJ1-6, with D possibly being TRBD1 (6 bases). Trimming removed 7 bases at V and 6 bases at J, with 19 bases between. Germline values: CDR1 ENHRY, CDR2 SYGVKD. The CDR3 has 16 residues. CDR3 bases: TGTGCCATCAACGGACGTTCTGGACAGTTTAATTCACCCCTCCACTTT. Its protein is CAINGRSGQFNSPLHF.

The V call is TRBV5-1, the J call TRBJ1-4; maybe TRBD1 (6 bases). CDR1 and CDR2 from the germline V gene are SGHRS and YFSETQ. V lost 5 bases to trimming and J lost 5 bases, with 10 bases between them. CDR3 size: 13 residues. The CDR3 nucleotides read TGCGCCAGCAGATATACAGGGAATGAAAAACTGTTTTTT. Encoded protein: CASRYTGNEKLFF. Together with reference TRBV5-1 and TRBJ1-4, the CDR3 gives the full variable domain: KAGVTQTPRYLIKTRGQQVTLSCSPISGHRSVSWYQQTPGQGLQFLFEYFSETQRNKGNFPGRFSGRQFSNSRSEMNVSTLELGDSALYLCASRYTGNEKLFFGSGTQLSVL.

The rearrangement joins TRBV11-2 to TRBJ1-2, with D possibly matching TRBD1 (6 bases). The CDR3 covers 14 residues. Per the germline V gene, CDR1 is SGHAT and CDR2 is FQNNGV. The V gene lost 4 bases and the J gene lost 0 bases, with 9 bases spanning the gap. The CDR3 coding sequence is TGTGCCAGCAGCTCCTGGACAGCTAACTATGGCTACACCTTC. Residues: CASSSWTANYGYTF.

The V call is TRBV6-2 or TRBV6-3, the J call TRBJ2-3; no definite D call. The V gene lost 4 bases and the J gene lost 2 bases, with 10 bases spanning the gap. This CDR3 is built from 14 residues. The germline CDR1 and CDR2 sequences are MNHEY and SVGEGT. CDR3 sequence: CASSSNLFTDTQYF. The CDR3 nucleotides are TGTGCCAGCAGTTCGAATCTATTCACAGATACGCAGTATTTT.

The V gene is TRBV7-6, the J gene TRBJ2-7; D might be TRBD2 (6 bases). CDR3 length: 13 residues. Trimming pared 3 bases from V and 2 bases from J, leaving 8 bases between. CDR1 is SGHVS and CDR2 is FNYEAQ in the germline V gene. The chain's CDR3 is CASSFGGTYEQYF. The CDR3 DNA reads TGTGCCAGCAGCTTTGGGGGGACCTACGAGCAGTACTTC.

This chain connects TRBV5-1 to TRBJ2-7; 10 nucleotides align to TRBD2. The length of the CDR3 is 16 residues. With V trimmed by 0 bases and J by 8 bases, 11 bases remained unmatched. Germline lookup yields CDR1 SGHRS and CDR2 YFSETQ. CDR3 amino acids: CASSLGSGTSEGKQYF. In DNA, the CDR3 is TGCGCCAGCAGCTTGGGCTCCGGGACTAGCGAGGGAAAGCAGTACTTC.

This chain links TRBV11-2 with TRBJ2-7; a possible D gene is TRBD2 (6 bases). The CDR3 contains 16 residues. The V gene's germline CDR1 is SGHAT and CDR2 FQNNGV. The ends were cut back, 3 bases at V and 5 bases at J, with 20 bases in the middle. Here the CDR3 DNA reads TGTGCCAGCAGCTTCGGGGAGGCCAGGGTAACGCACGAGCAGTACTTC. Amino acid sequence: CASSFGEARVTHEQYF.

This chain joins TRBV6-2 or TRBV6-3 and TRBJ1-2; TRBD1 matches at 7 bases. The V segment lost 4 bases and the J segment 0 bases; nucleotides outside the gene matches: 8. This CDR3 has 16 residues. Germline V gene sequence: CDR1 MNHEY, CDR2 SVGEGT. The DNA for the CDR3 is TGTGCCAGCAGTTTGGGACAGATCCGGACTAACTATGGCTACACCTTC. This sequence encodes CASSLGQIRTNYGYTF.